This passage covers 29 T cell receptor beta chains from one sample sequenced in a study of cytomegalovirus exposure and HLA in healthy donors. In the PCR, 60 Vbeta and 13 Jbeta primers were used. Data came from immunoSEQ multiplex PCR; TCRdb stores just in-frame clones and leaves some out. The table shows 200,000 to 250,000 clones, with 82% occurring only once. Sequenced: PBMCs. The receptors shown here come from a woman aged 40 to 55 in good health and CMV-seropositive.

This clone was detected only once. The V gene is TRBV29-1, the J gene TRBJ1-3; 8 nucleotides agree with TRBD1. Germline CDR1 and CDR2: SQVTM and ANQGSEA. V shed 3 bases and J 0 bases; nucleotides not matched to a gene: 10. CDR3 length: 17 residues. The CDR3 sequence is CSVDRGQGFSSGNTIYF. The DNA of the CDR3 is TGCAGCGTTGATCGAGGACAGGGTTTTAGCTCTGGAAACACCATATATTTT.

The J gene is TRBJ2-7, the V gene TRBV7-2, with 10 bases aligning to TRBD1. The germline V gene encodes CDR1 SGHTA and CDR2 FQGNSA. The CDR3 has 15 amino acids. J was trimmed by 4 bases and V by 4 bases; bases with no gene match: 7. The CDR3: CASSYRDRGRYEQYF. For the CDR3, the DNA is TGTGCCAGCAGCTACCGGGACAGGGGTCGGTACGAGCAGTACTTC.

The J gene is TRBJ1-6, the V gene TRBV10-3; 7 bases are a match to TRBD1. Trimming at V came to 4 bases and at J to 7 bases, leaving 4 bases not matched to a gene. CDR1 ENHRY and CDR2 SYGVKD come from the germline V gene. This CDR3 is 14 amino acids long. CDR3 amino acids: CAISAGQQNSPLHF. The CDR3 nucleotides are TGTGCCATCAGTGCGGGACAGCAGAATTCACCCCTCCACTTT.

The chain joins TRBV10-3 to TRBJ2-5; D gene unclear. The V end was cut by 3 bases, the J end by 7 bases, with 15 bases between. Per germline, CDR1 ENHRY and CDR2 SYGVKD. This CDR3 is built from 14 residues. The CDR3 spells CAISDTSEFRTQYF. The CDR3 DNA follows: TGTGCCATCAGTGATACGTCGGAGTTTCGGACCCAGTACTTC.

The count of this clone is one. The J gene is TRBJ2-1, the V gene TRBV5-6; the match to TRBD2 covers 10 bases. V lost 7 bases to trimming and J lost 6 bases; unmatched junction nucleotides: 13. The germline V gene has CDR1 SGHDT and CDR2 YYEEEE. This CDR3 spans 16 amino acids. The CDR3 reads CASLGRLAGEGNEQFF. The CDR3 nucleotides are TGTGCCAGCCTCGGGCGGCTAGCGGGAGAAGGCAATGAGCAGTTCTTC. Full variable domain (remainder filled in from reference TRBV5-6 and TRBJ2-1): DAGVTQSPTHLIKTRGQQVTLRCSPKSGHDTVSWYQQALGQGPQFIFQYYEEEERQRGNFPDRFSGHQFPNYSSELNVNALLLGDSALYLCASLGRLAGEGNEQFFGPGTRLTVL.

The V call is TRBV5-1, the J call TRBJ2-2; TRBD1 matches at 7 bases. This CDR3 is 14 amino acids long. Germline values: CDR1 SGHRS, CDR2 YFSETQ. The V and J ends lost 6 bases and 5 bases, in that order; junction bases with no gene match: 7. CDR3 coding DNA: TGCGCCAGCACTTCCCAGGGGGATACCGGGGAGCTGTTTTTT. Encoded protein: CASTSQGDTGELFF. Together with reference TRBV5-1 and TRBJ2-2, the CDR3 gives the full variable domain: KAGVTQTPRYLIKTRGQQVTLSCSPISGHRSVSWYQQTPGQGLQFLFEYFSETQRNKGNFPGRFSGRQFSNSRSEMNVSTLELGDSALYLCASTSQGDTGELFFGEGSRLTVL.

J is TRBJ2-2 and V is TRBV6-6; possibly TRBD1 for D (5 bases). This CDR3 is built from 11 residues. Between the trimmed V and J ends, which lost 4 bases and 10 bases, there was a span of 7 bases. Germline loops: CDR1 MNHNY, CDR2 SVGAGI (reference sequence). The chain's CDR3 is CASSWGEELFF. In DNA, the CDR3 is TGTGCCAGCAGTTGGGGCGAGGAGCTGTTTTTT.

Comment on this clone: This specimen includes other DNA sequences encoding the same CDR3. V gene TRBV9 combines with J gene TRBJ2-7, with D tentatively TRBD2 (5 bases). This CDR3 is built from 12 residues. CDR1 and CDR2 (germline): SGDLS, YYNGEE. Trimming shortened V by 3 bases and J by 3 bases, and 7 bases separated the two germline ends. CDR3 DNA: TGTGCCAGCAGCGGCCGGGACTACGAGCAGTACTTC. This gives the protein CASSGRDYEQYF.

This clone was recorded once. The chain is built from TRBV7-8 and TRBJ2-7; D is unclear. V was shortened by 2 bases and J by 7 bases, with 9 bases between the two germline ends. The length of the CDR3 is 12 residues. Germline loops: CDR1 SGHVS, CDR2 FQNEAQ. CDR3 amino acids: CASSLSGTEQYF. The CDR3 DNA follows: TGTGCCAGCAGCTTATCAGGAACAGAGCAGTACTTC. The full variable domain, completed using reference TRBV7-8 and TRBJ2-7, is GAGVSQSPRYKVAKRGQDVALRCDPISGHVSLFWYQQALGQGPEFLTYFQNEAQLDKSGLPSDRFFAERPEGSVSTLKIQRTQQEDSAVYLCASSLSGTEQYFGPGTRLTVT.

CDR3 loop: CASSSRTAPGGYTF. CDR3 sequence (DNA): TGTGCCAGCAGCTCAAGGACCGCCCCGGGGGGCTACACCTTC. The chain has TRBV7-8 and TRBJ1-2; no firm D call. The V end lost 4 bases, the J end lost 8 bases, and 17 bases lay between the germline ends. The germline V gene has CDR1 SGHVS and CDR2 FQNEAQ. This CDR3 region has 14 residues.

As concerns this clone: Distinct nucleotide sequences in the sample also encode this CDR3. The rearrangement uses TRBV30 and TRBJ2-7, with TRBD2 as a possible D gene (5 bases). CDR1 and CDR2 (germline): GTSNPN, SVGIG (reference sequence). The CDR3 consists of 15 residues. The germline V and J ends were trimmed by 2 bases and 4 bases, with 18 bases remaining between them. CDR3 residues: CAWSSWTRRRYEQYF. The CDR3 nucleotides are TGTGCCTGGAGTTCGTGGACGCGGAGGAGGTACGAGCAGTACTTC.

The V call is TRBV5-1, the J call TRBJ1-1; D is undetermined. With 0 bases removed from V and 3 bases from J, the gap between germline ends came to 15 bases. Looked up from germline, CDR1 is SGHRS and CDR2 is YFSETQ. This CDR3 is built from 16 residues. The CDR3 sequence: CASSLVTDLKDTEAFF. CDR3 nucleotide sequence: TGCGCCAGCAGCTTGGTAACAGACCTAAAGGACACTGAAGCTTTCTTT.

As regards this clone: The sample holds other DNA sequences that translate to the same CDR3. This sequence joins TRBV19 and TRBJ2-2; 9 bases fit TRBD1. The CDR3 sequence is 15 residues long. The germline gives CDR1 LNHDA, CDR2 SQIVND (reference sequence). The V and J ends lost 4 bases and 1 base, in that order; junction bases with no gene match: 1. The CDR3 sequence: CASSTGQGNTGELFF. The CDR3 coding sequence is TGTGCCAGTAGTACGGGACAGGGGAACACCGGGGAGCTGTTTTTT.

In this sample, this clone turned up a few times. The J gene is TRBJ1-2, the V gene TRBV6-1; TRBD1 matches at 10 bases. Trimming took 11 bases from V and 4 from J; bases not matched to a gene: 7. CDR1 and CDR2 (germline): MNHNS, SASEGT. The CDR3 extends over 13 amino acids. CDR3: CAGGQGPIYGYTF. In DNA, the CDR3 is TGTGCCGGGGGACAGGGGCCGATCTATGGCTACACCTTC.

In its sample, this clone was seen a few times. The chain couples TRBV4-3 to TRBJ2-1, with 7 positions matching TRBD2. Germline trimming cut 5 bases from V and 2 bases from J; bases unmatched to any gene: 3. The CDR3 extends over 14 amino acids. Looked up from germline, CDR1 is LGHNA and CDR2 is YSLEER. Written as DNA, the CDR3 is TGCGCCAGCAGCTACGGGGGGACCTACAATGAGCAGTTCTTC. It yields the protein CASSYGGTYNEQFF.

The V gene is TRBV27, the J gene TRBJ1-1, with unresolved D. V was trimmed by 5 bases and J by 7 bases, leaving 11 bases between them. Germline CDR1 MNHEY, CDR2 SMNVEV (reference sequence). The CDR3 consists of 12 residues. This CDR3 reads CASSTQVGEAFF. Written as DNA, the CDR3 is TGTGCCAGCAGTACCCAGGTGGGTGAAGCTTTCTTT.

This clone was observed a handful of times. This rearrangement joins TRBV7-9 to TRBJ2-1, with 16 nucleotides matching TRBD2. J gave up 8 bases and V 4 bases, and 2 bases lay outside the gene matches. The CDR3 runs to 15 residues. From germline, CDR1 is SEHNR and CDR2 FQNEAQ (reference sequence). CDR3 region: CASSSGLAGGYEQFF. Here the CDR3 DNA reads TGTGCCAGCAGCTCGGGACTAGCGGGGGGGTATGAGCAGTTCTTC.

This chain joins TRBV7-8 and TRBJ1-1, with a possible D match to TRBD1 (5 bases). V lost 0 bases, J lost 3 bases, and 11 bases lay in between. This CDR3 comprises 15 residues. From germline, CDR1 is SGHVS and CDR2 FQNEAQ. DNA of the CDR3: TGTGCCAGCAGCTTAGCACCAGGGCGGTACACTGAAGCTTTCTTT. As protein: CASSLAPGRYTEAFF.

The V call is TRBV5-4, the J call TRBJ2-2; tentative D call: TRBD1 (6 bases). This CDR3 is 15 amino acids long. Trimming stripped 3 bases from V and 4 bases from J, with 13 bases between. Germline V gene lookup returns CDR1 SGHNT and CDR2 YYREEE (reference sequence). CDR3 amino acids: CASSYDLGGTGELFF. The CDR3 DNA sequence: TGTGCCAGCAGCTATGACTTAGGGGGCACCGGGGAGCTGTTTTTT.

The chain couples TRBV10-1 to TRBJ2-3; 7 nucleotides match TRBD2. Germline CDR1 is WNHNN and CDR2 is SYGVQD (reference sequence). The V and J ends lost 6 bases and 4 bases, in that order; junction bases with no gene match: 4. CDR3 length: 13 residues. CDR3: CASSLLAPDTQYF. CDR3 DNA: TGCGCCAGCAGCCTACTAGCGCCAGATACGCAGTATTTT.

This rearrangement joins TRBV4-1 to TRBJ2-2; 11 bases fit TRBD1. The CDR3 runs 17 residues. Unmatched junction bases numbered 4, after V lost 1 base and J lost 3 bases. Germline CDR1 and CDR2: MGHRA and YSYEKL. The chain's CDR3 is CASSQGGQGVDTGELFF. The CDR3 DNA is TGCGCCAGCAGCCAAGGGGGACAGGGGGTTGACACCGGGGAGCTGTTTTTT.

V usage is TRBV5-1 and J usage is TRBJ1-4; perhaps TRBD1 as D (5 bases). CDR1 is SGHRS and CDR2 is YFSETQ in the germline V gene. The CDR3 consists of 14 residues. The V and J ends lost 4 bases and 11 bases respectively, with 18 bases between them. The CDR3 sequence is CASSPSGSSAKLFF. CDR3 bases: TGCGCCAGCAGCCCCTCAGGGTCCTCTGCGAAACTGTTTTTT.

CDR3 protein: CASRLGGELFF. In DNA form, the CDR3 reads TGTGCCAGCAGACTCGGCGGGGAGCTGTTTTTT. The V and J genes are TRBV6-6 and TRBJ2-2; no firm D call. V was shortened by 6 bases and J by 7 bases, with 6 bases between the two germline ends. The CDR3 length is 11 residues. Germline V CDR1 and CDR2: MNHNY, SVGAGI (reference sequence).

The chain carries TRBV6-6 and TRBJ2-7; 7 bases fit TRBD2. Germline V gives CDR1 MNHNY, CDR2 SVGAGI (reference sequence). V lost 2 bases to trimming and J lost 3 bases; unmatched junction nucleotides: 1. The CDR3 has 13 amino acids. CDR3 loop: CASSYGGSYEQYF. In nucleotides, the CDR3 is TGTGCCAGCAGTTACGGCGGGAGCTACGAGCAGTACTTC.

The chain carries TRBV19 and TRBJ1-1; D ambiguous. From germline, CDR1 is LNHDA and CDR2 SQIVND (reference sequence). Trimming removed 5 bases from V and 1 base from J, with 11 bases in between. This CDR3 spans 14 amino acids. CDR3 amino acids: CASSLEGANTEAFF. CDR3 DNA: TGTGCCAGTAGTTTGGAGGGTGCGAACACTGAAGCTTTCTTT.

The chain carries TRBV10-3 and TRBJ1-1; no clear D gene. Per the germline V gene, CDR1 is ENHRY and CDR2 is SYGVKD. With 7 bases removed from V and 3 bases from J, the gap between germline ends came to 12 bases. The CDR3 sequence is 13 residues long. Written as DNA, the CDR3 is TGTGCCATCACCATACCCGGGGACACTGAAGCTTTCTTT. Its translation is CAITIPGDTEAFF.

CDR3 amino acids: CASSSSGTGYGYTF. The CDR3 bases are TGTGCCAGCAGTTCTTCCGGGACAGGGTATGGCTACACCTTC. The chain has TRBV28 and TRBJ1-2, with 9 bases that match TRBD1. CDR1 is MDHEN and CDR2 is SYDVKM in the germline V gene. After removal of 4 bases from V and 5 bases from J, the junction contained 5 bases not matched to a gene. The CDR3 spans 14 residues.

This rearrangement joins TRBV18 to TRBJ1-2; weak D call: TRBD1 (6 bases). The V end lost 2 bases, the J end lost 1 base, and 17 bases lay between the germline ends. CDR1 is KGHSH and CDR2 is LQKENI in the germline V gene. This CDR3 has 17 residues. Here the CDR3 reads CASSPAPGTNINYGYTF. CDR3 in DNA: TGTGCCAGCTCACCAGCCCCCGGGACAAATATTAACTATGGCTACACCTTC.

The rearrangement uses TRBV6-5 and TRBJ2-7, with TRBD2 matching over 9 bases. The CDR3 spans 15 residues. The J segment lost 2 bases and the V segment lost 0 bases, leaving 2 bases of the junction unmatched. CDR1 and CDR2 from the germline V gene are MNHEY and SVGAGI. CDR3 DNA sequence: TGTGCCAGCAGTTACTCTCTAGCGGGACCCTACGAGCAGTACTTC. It specifies CASSYSLAGPYEQYF.